This paragraph reports one TCR beta chain. In the original processing: For nucleated cells, counts were estimated from reference gene primer amplification. TCRdb keeps only in-frame clones here, not all; method: immunoSEQ multiplex PCR. V and J calls and clone size are copied from that table; D and trimming were computed from the DNA. Counted here are 470,000 or so clones, 85% to 90% occurring once; the ten biggest clones make up around 4.4%. These data belong to a study of blood T cell repertoires in COVID-19. On the study more broadly: Samples came from the United States, Italy and Spain, spanning acute and convalescent COVID-19. PBMCs, B-cell-depleted T cells, or T cells provided the cDNA or gDNA that made up the material.

The CDR3 is 13 amino acids. From germline, CDR1 is MNHNY and CDR2 SVGAGI (reference sequence). Deletions cut 5 bases from V and 2 bases from J, with 8 bases between. The sample consisted of peripheral blood. The receptor was isolated from a woman in her twenties or thirties with acute or convalescent COVID-19. This chain links TRBV6-6 with TRBJ2-3, with TRBD2 as a possible D gene (5 bases). The DNA of the CDR3 is TGTGCCAGCAGTACGGGGTTCACAGATACGCAGTATTTT. Amino acids: CASSTGFTDTQYF.